Following are 28 T cell receptor beta chains from one sample sequenced in a study of type 1 regulatory T cells. TCRdb fed the reads into MiXCR, producing one record per CDR3 protein. The repertoire consists of approximately 23,000 distinct CDR3 sequences, with 72% occurring once and the leading ten covering 13% to 15%. These receptors' targets are unknown. Sequencing was performed on cultured T cells, either the whole culture or a sorted T cell fraction (not recorded which). Subset denoted: Tr1-enriched cell product generated in vitro against host alloantigens. These receptors all stem from a human donor in good health.

The chain combines TRBV6-1 with TRBJ2-3; the match to TRBD2 covers 10 bases. Germline values: CDR1 MNHNS, CDR2 SASEGT. The CDR3 has 15 residues. J gave up 1 base and V 5 bases, and 3 bases lay outside the gene matches. For the CDR3, the DNA is TGTGCCAGCAGTACAGCGGGGGGGCGCACAGATACGCAGTATTTT. This translates into CASSTAGGRTDTQYF.

V gene TRBV5-1 combines with J gene TRBJ2-3, with 7 positions matching TRBD2. The CDR3 is 16 amino acids. Germline CDR1 is SGHRS and CDR2 is YFSETQ. V was clipped by 4 bases and J by 9 bases; unmatched bases: 17. CDR3 residues: CASSPGTTPLEGTQYF. The CDR3 nucleotides read TGCGCCAGCAGCCCCGGGACTACTCCCCTCGAGGGGACGCAGTATTTT.

DNA of the CDR3: TGTGCCAGCAGTGAAGAACCCCAAGTTATCTCCTATGGCTACACCTTC. It encodes CASSEEPQVISYGYTF. This chain links TRBV6-1 with TRBJ1-2; D gene uncertain. Germline CDR1 MNHNS, CDR2 SASEGT. The V and J ends lost 1 base and 4 bases respectively, with 16 bases between them. The CDR3 has 16 amino acids.

V and J are TRBV5-1 and TRBJ2-5, with D hard to call. The ends were cut back, 1 base at V and 4 bases at J, with 11 bases in the middle. The germline CDR1 and CDR2 sequences are SGHRS and YFSETQ. The CDR3 is 14 amino acids. The CDR3 is CASSLPSSGETQYF. The DNA of the CDR3 is TGCGCCAGCAGCTTGCCCAGCTCCGGAGAGACCCAGTACTTC.

The J gene is TRBJ2-7, the V gene TRBV3-1, with D unclear. The germline CDR1 and CDR2 sequences are LGHDT and YNNKEL (reference sequence). The CDR3 loop spans 12 amino acids. V lost 0 bases, J lost 5 bases, and 5 bases lay in between. The CDR3 is CASSQDQNEQYF. The CDR3 bases are TGTGCCAGCAGCCAAGATCAGAACGAGCAGTACTTC.

The rearrangement uses TRBV7-2 and TRBJ2-2; maybe TRBD2 (6 bases). The CDR3 is made up of 17 amino acids. Trimming took off 3 bases at V and 2 bases at J, with 16 bases between the two ends. Germline loops: CDR1 SGHTA, CDR2 FQGNSA. Here the CDR3 DNA reads TGTGCCAGCAGCTTTAGCGGCTGGGGCCAAAACACCGGGGAGCTGTTTTTT. This sequence encodes CASSFSGWGQNTGELFF.

This clonotype appeared a few times. The chain joins TRBV6-5 to TRBJ1-2; D not certain. The V end lost 6 bases, the J end lost 14 bases, and 25 bases lay between the germline ends. Germline loops: CDR1 MNHEY, CDR2 SVGAGI. The CDR3 sequence is 14 residues long. CDR3 sequence (DNA): TGTGCCAGCAGCTATGACCTTTGGGTTCCCCGTCTGACCTTC. Translation gives CASSYDLWVPRLTF.

The rearrangement uses TRBV7-9 and TRBJ1-2; no reliable D call. This CDR3 has 12 residues. Per germline, CDR1 SEHNR and CDR2 FQNEAQ (reference sequence). V was shortened by 2 bases and J by 8 bases, with 9 bases between the two germline ends. The CDR3 region has the DNA TGTGCCAGCAGCTTACGTCTCTGGGGCTACACCTTC. It encodes CASSLRLWGYTF.

This chain joins TRBV7-2 and TRBJ1-3, with D perhaps TRBD1 (5 bases). V shed 5 bases and J shed 0 bases, with 14 bases lying between them. The CDR3 has 16 amino acids. CDR1 and CDR2 (germline): SGHTA, FQGNSA. CDR3 in amino acids: CASSPGDPGSGNTIYF. The CDR3, as DNA: TGTGCCAGCAGCCCGGGGGACCCGGGCTCTGGAAACACCATATATTTT.

The V call is TRBV11-2, the J call TRBJ2-2; 9 nucleotides agree with TRBD1. After removal of 3 bases from V and 6 bases from J, the junction contained 8 bases not matched to a gene. Germline lookup yields CDR1 SGHAT and CDR2 FQNNGV. The CDR3 runs 16 residues. The CDR3 coding sequence is TGTGCCAGCAGCTTGAACCGGGACAGGGTGGCCGGGGAGCTGTTTTTT. It translates to CASSLNRDRVAGELFF.

V and J are TRBV12-3 or TRBV12-4 and TRBJ1-5; TRBD1 is a possible D gene (5 bases). Trimming pared 3 bases from V and 4 bases from J, leaving 10 bases between. CDR3 size: 14 residues. The CDR3 protein is CASSFGQGNQPQHF. The CDR3 bases are TGTGCCAGCAGTTTCGGCCAGGGTAATCAGCCCCAGCATTTT.

The rearrangement uses TRBV7-6 and TRBJ2-5; 8 nucleotides line up with TRBD2. The CDR3 runs to 18 residues. V was pared by 4 bases and J by 1 base, with 14 bases of the junction left unmatched. Germline CDR1 is SGHVS and CDR2 is FNYEAQ. The CDR3 is CASSSTFLAGWVQETQYF. The CDR3 bases are TGTGCCAGCAGCTCTACCTTCCTAGCGGGTTGGGTCCAAGAGACCCAGTACTTC.

J is TRBJ2-7 and V is TRBV5-1, with 8 bases that match TRBD2. V was clipped by 4 bases and J by 6 bases; unmatched bases: 9. Germline V gene lookup returns CDR1 SGHRS and CDR2 YFSETQ. This CDR3 is built from 14 residues. For the CDR3, the DNA is TGCGCCAGCAGCCGCCCAGGGACTAGAAGCGAGCAGTACTTC. This codes for CASSRPGTRSEQYF. Filled out from reference TRBV5-1 and TRBJ2-7, the complete variable domain reads KAGVTQTPRYLIKTRGQQVTLSCSPISGHRSVSWYQQTPGQGLQFLFEYFSETQRNKGNFPGRFSGRQFSNSRSEMNVSTLELGDSALYLCASSRPGTRSEQYFGPGTRLTVT.

The rearrangement links TRBV20-1 to TRBJ2-7; D not resolved. Per the germline V gene, CDR1 is DFQATT and CDR2 is SNEGSKA (reference sequence). The CDR3 extends over 15 amino acids. Trimming stripped 3 bases from V and 1 base from J, with 16 bases between. CDR3 nucleotides: TGCAGTGCTAGTTCCCCTGGCCGAGGTTCCTACGAGCAGTACTTC. This translates into CSASSPGRGSYEQYF.

This clonotype was observed a handful of times. Written as DNA, the CDR3 is TGCGCCAGCAGCCAAGATCGGTGGAACCAAGAGACCCAGTACTTC. It codes for CASSQDRWNQETQYF. J is TRBJ2-5 and V is TRBV4-1; D not resolved. Germline lookup yields CDR1 MGHRA and CDR2 YSYEKL. The CDR3 sequence is 15 residues long. With 0 bases removed from V and 0 bases from J, the gap between germline ends came to 8 bases.

The V and J genes are TRBV7-2 and TRBJ2-1; 10 bases are a match to TRBD2. J gave up 9 bases and V 1 base, and 9 bases lay outside the gene matches. The CDR3 runs to 16 residues. From germline, CDR1 is SGHTA and CDR2 FQGNSA. The CDR3 DNA sequence: TGTGCCAGCAGCTTAGGGCAGCGGGGGGGCCAAGGTGAGCAGTTCTTC. Residues: CASSLGQRGGQGEQFF. Filled out from reference TRBV7-2 and TRBJ2-1, the complete variable domain reads GAGVSQSPSNKVTEKGKDVELRCDPISGHTALYWYRQSLGQGLEFLIYFQGNSAPDKSGLPSDRFSAERTGGSVSTLTIQRTQQEDSAVYLCASSLGQRGGQGEQFFGPGTRLTVL.

The chain uses TRBV21-1 and TRBJ2-5; the listed D gene, TRBD1, was not tested against the DNA. TRBV21-1 is a recognized pseudogene. This CDR3 has 13 residues. The CDR3 bases are TGTGCCAGCAGCCAGGGTGGCCAAGAGACCCAGTACTTC. Translating it yields CASSQGGQETQYF.

The chain recombines TRBV5-1 with TRBJ1-4; no clear D. Germline V gives CDR1 SGHRS, CDR2 YFSETQ. The CDR3 loop spans 14 amino acids. Trimming took off 0 bases at V and 5 bases at J, with 8 bases between the two ends. DNA for the CDR3: TGCGCCAGCAGCTTGGGGGCCGAAAATGAAAAACTGTTTTTT. Encoded protein: CASSLGAENEKLFF. Complete variable domain (other parts from reference TRBV5-1 and TRBJ1-4): KAGVTQTPRYLIKTRGQQVTLSCSPISGHRSVSWYQQTPGQGLQFLFEYFSETQRNKGNFPGRFSGRQFSNSRSEMNVSTLELGDSALYLCASSLGAENEKLFFGSGTQLSVL.

The chain has TRBV5-1 and TRBJ1-5, with TRBD1 matching 7 bases. Germline CDR1 reads SGHRS; CDR2 reads YFSETQ. The V segment lost 2 bases and the J segment 6 bases; nucleotides outside the gene matches: 8. This CDR3 is built from 15 residues. The CDR3, as DNA: TGCGCCAGCAGCTTAGAGGGCAGGGGGGCTCAGCCCCAGCATTTT. Amino acids: CASSLEGRGAQPQHF.

This clonotype has more than one count but fewer than ten. This chain links TRBV6-6 with TRBJ1-6; 8 nucleotides agree with TRBD1. The CDR3 is made up of 14 amino acids. CDR1 is MNHNY, CDR2 SVGAGI, per germline (reference sequence). With 2 bases clipped from V and 9 bases from J, the junction kept 3 bases outside the gene matches. Written as DNA, the CDR3 is TGTGCCAGCAGTTACGACAGGGGCTCTTCACCCCTCCACTTT. Its protein is CASSYDRGSSPLHF.

This clonotype appeared once. The J gene is TRBJ2-5, the V gene TRBV15, with 10 bases that match TRBD2. V shed 5 bases, J shed 5 bases, and the junction held 11 bases outside the gene matches. This CDR3 has 16 amino acids. Per the germline V gene, CDR1 is LNHNV and CDR2 is YYDKDF (reference sequence). CDR3 residues: CATSGGLAATGETQYF. The CDR3, as DNA: TGTGCCACCAGCGGCGGACTAGCGGCCACTGGTGAGACCCAGTACTTC.

The chain recombines TRBV12-5 with TRBJ1-1; D is unresolved. The CDR3 loop spans 14 amino acids. Looked up from germline, CDR1 is LGHNT and CDR2 is FRNRAP. V lost 0 bases, J lost 2 bases, and 7 bases lay in between. CDR3 in amino acids: CASGLVSQNTEAFF. CDR3 DNA sequence: TGTGCTAGTGGTTTGGTAAGTCAAAACACTGAAGCTTTCTTT.

V is TRBV12-3 or TRBV12-4 and J is TRBJ2-7; tentative D call: TRBD1 (7 bases). The CDR3 has 14 residues. V was cut by 5 bases and J by 4 bases, with 15 bases left in between. CDR3 protein: CASSPRAGGYEQYF. DNA of the CDR3: TGTGCCAGCAGTCCCCGGGCAGGGGGGTACGAGCAGTACTTC.

This clonotype was counted only a few times. The CDR3 DNA reads TGCAGTGCTAGAGAAGCAGGGGACACTGAAGCTTTCTTT. It specifies CSAREAGDTEAFF. The chain combines TRBV20-1 with TRBJ1-1; D is perhaps TRBD1 (6 bases). V dropped 0 bases and J dropped 3 bases, with 8 bases sitting between them. Per the germline V gene, CDR1 is DFQATT and CDR2 is SNEGSKA (reference sequence). The CDR3 consists of 13 residues.

The J gene is TRBJ1-5, the V gene TRBV6-6; D is uncertain. Per the germline V gene, CDR1 is MNHNY and CDR2 is SVGAGI (reference sequence). This CDR3 is 16 amino acids long. Deletions cut 0 bases from V and 0 bases from J, with 9 bases between. DNA for the CDR3: TGTGCCAGCAGTTACTCGAGGAAGTATAGCAATCAGCCCCAGCATTTT. Its translation is CASSYSRKYSNQPQHF.

The chain joins TRBV6-6 to TRBJ2-3; 7 bases map to TRBD2. Germline loops: CDR1 MNHNY, CDR2 SVGAGI (reference sequence). V trimming: 6 bases; J trimming: 2 bases; junction bases outside the gene matches: 8. The CDR3 has 15 residues. The CDR3 protein is CASRRPGGPTDTQYF. The CDR3, as DNA: TGTGCCAGCAGAAGGCCGGGGGGTCCCACAGATACGCAGTATTTT.

This clonotype was recorded once. The gene calls are TRBV7-3 and TRBJ2-1, with unresolved D. The CDR3 totals 14 residues. V shed 3 bases and J shed 2 bases, with 8 bases lying between them. Germline assignment: CDR1 SGHTA and CDR2 FQGTGA. The CDR3 region is CASSLVRPYNEQFF. CDR3 nucleotide sequence: TGTGCCAGCAGCTTGGTCCGTCCCTACAATGAGCAGTTCTTC.

The chain recombines TRBV20-1 with TRBJ2-3, with 9 nucleotides matching TRBD2. CDR3 length: 15 amino acids. Germline V CDR1 and CDR2: DFQATT, SNEGSKA (reference sequence). V lost 6 bases to trimming and J lost 6 bases; unmatched junction nucleotides: 13. CDR3 DNA: TGCAGTGCCCCGCCCGCTAGCGGGGTCAGCGATACGCAGTATTTT. Amino acid sequence: CSAPPASGVSDTQYF.